These 14 T cell receptor beta chains originate from one sample sequenced in a study of CD8+ T cells in alopecia areata. Following RNA extraction, reverse transcription yielded cDNA that acted as the sequencing template. The method was immunoSEQ multiplex PCR; TCRdb's version includes in-frame clones alone and lacks a portion of them. There are hundreds of thousands of clones in the sample; about 68% occur only once, and under 1.5% lies in the top ten. The sample consisted of CD4+ T cells sorted from blood, taken at week 0. The receptors were sampled from a human donor with alopecia areata.

This clone has more than one count but fewer than ten. J is TRBJ1-1 and V is TRBV29-1; D ambiguous. Germline V lookup: CDR1 SQVTM, CDR2 ANQGSEA. This CDR3 is built from 13 residues. Between the trimmed V and J ends, which lost 1 base and 0 bases, there was a span of 6 bases. CDR3 protein: CSVEVGMNTEAFF. For the CDR3, the DNA is TGCAGCGTTGAAGTCGGTATGAACACTGAAGCTTTCTTT.

CDR3 sequence reads: CASSRYVGAYNEQFF. The CDR3 DNA is TGTGCCAGCAGCCGATATGTGGGGGCCTACAATGAGCAGTTCTTC. The chain recombines TRBV9 with TRBJ2-1, with D perhaps assigned TRBD1 or TRBD2 (5 bases each). Germline values: CDR1 SGDLS, CDR2 YYNGEE. The V end lost 4 bases, the J end lost 2 bases, and 13 bases lay between the germline ends. This CDR3 has 15 residues.

The chain recombines TRBV30 with TRBJ1-2; no clear D. V dropped 1 base and J dropped 4 bases, with 10 bases sitting between them. The V gene's germline CDR1 is GTSNPN and CDR2 SVGIG (reference sequence). The CDR3 runs 13 residues. DNA for the CDR3: TGTGCCTGGAGTGAGGGTCATCTCTATGGCTACACCTTC. As protein: CAWSEGHLYGYTF.

The rearrangement joins TRBV29-1 to TRBJ2-1; D is possibly TRBD1 or TRBD2 (6 bases each). The CDR3 covers 13 residues. CDR1 is SQVTM and CDR2 is ANQGSEA in the germline V gene. V shed 2 bases and J shed 5 bases, with 10 bases lying between them. In nucleotides, the CDR3 is TGCAGCGTTGAACGGGGGCGTGACAATGAGCAGTTCTTC. It codes for CSVERGRDNEQFF.

The V call is TRBV30, the J call TRBJ2-5; D is unresolved. Germline values: CDR1 GTSNPN, CDR2 SVGIG (reference sequence). The CDR3 covers 12 residues. The V and J ends lost 2 bases and 7 bases respectively, with 11 bases between them. DNA of the CDR3: TGTGCCTGGAGTACGGTTCCGGGGACCCAGTACTTC. The encoded protein is CAWSTVPGTQYF.

There are a few counts of this clone. This chain connects TRBV30 to TRBJ1-4; D remains ambiguous. The CDR3 is 13 amino acids. V shed 4 bases and J shed 4 bases, with 10 bases lying between them. Germline V lookup: CDR1 GTSNPN, CDR2 SVGIG (reference sequence). As DNA, the CDR3 is TGTGCCTGGAACGCGGTACTTAATGAAAAACTGTTTTTT. Amino acid sequence: CAWNAVLNEKLFF.

This clone showed up just a few times. In nucleotides, the CDR3 is TGTGCCAGCAGCTTGGGACTAGCGGGGGGATACAATGAGCAGTTCTTC. Translated, it gives CASSLGLAGGYNEQFF. This rearrangement joins TRBV5-5 to TRBJ2-1; 13 bases fit TRBD2. Per the germline V gene, CDR1 is SGHKS and CDR2 is YYEKEE (reference sequence). J lost 4 bases, V lost 0 bases, and 1 base had no gene match. The CDR3 totals 16 residues. The full variable domain, completed using reference TRBV5-5 and TRBJ2-1, is DAGVTQSPTHLIKTRGQQVTLRCSPISGHKSVSWYQQVLGQGPQFIFQYYEKEERGRGNFPDRFSARQFPNYSSELNVNALLLGDSALYLCASSLGLAGGYNEQFFGPGTRLTVL.

V usage is TRBV2 and J usage is TRBJ2-3; 8 positions match TRBD1. With V trimmed by 11 bases and J by 2 bases, 3 bases remained unmatched. Looked up from germline, CDR1 is SNHLY and CDR2 is FYNNEI. The CDR3 runs to 12 residues. The CDR3 loop is CAQQGATDTQYF. The CDR3 DNA reads TGTGCCCAGCAGGGGGCCACAGATACGCAGTATTTT.

CDR3 coding DNA: TGTGCCAGTCCCGGGACTAGGACCTACGAGCAGTACTTC. Translation: CASPGTRTYEQYF. The chain carries TRBV27 and TRBJ2-7, with 8 bases lining up with TRBD2. J lost 2 bases, V lost 9 bases, and 6 bases had no gene match. The V gene's germline CDR1 is MNHEY and CDR2 SMNVEV (reference sequence). This CDR3 is 13 amino acids long.

This chain links TRBV18 with TRBJ2-7, with D unresolved. The CDR3 totals 13 residues. Germline CDR1 KGHSH, CDR2 LQKENI. V was pared by 5 bases and J by 1 base, with 9 bases between. The CDR3 spells CASSALGSYEQYF. The CDR3 DNA is TGTGCCAGCTCAGCTCTGGGGTCCTACGAGCAGTACTTC. The whole variable domain, remainder taken from reference TRBV18 and TRBJ2-7, is NAGVMQNPRHLVRRRGQEARLRCSPMKGHSHVYWYRQLPEEGLKFMVYLQKENIIDESGMPKERFSAEFPKEGPSILRIQQVVRGDSAAYFCASSALGSYEQYFGPGTRLTVT.

The chain joins TRBV7-2 to TRBJ2-3, with D perhaps TRBD1 (6 bases). Trimming cost V 5 bases and J 2 bases, with 14 bases left between them. The CDR3 totals 15 residues. In germline, CDR1 is SGHTA, CDR2 FQGNSA. For the CDR3, the DNA is TGTGCCAGCAGCGCCGACAGGATAAACACAGATACGCAGTATTTT. Protein product: CASSADRINTDTQYF.

This chain links TRBV2 with TRBJ2-7; TRBD2 matches 10 bases. CDR1 is SNHLY and CDR2 is FYNNEI in the germline V gene. V lost 8 bases, J lost 2 bases, and 6 bases stayed unmatched. The length of the CDR3 is 14 residues. The CDR3 region has the DNA TGTGCCAGCGTTGCACTAGCGGGAACCTACGAGCAGTACTTC. It translates to CASVALAGTYEQYF.

This clone has more than one count but fewer than ten. The CDR3 loop is CAWTSGTGYNEQFF. CDR3 DNA sequence: TGTGCCTGGACGTCCGGGACAGGCTACAATGAGCAGTTCTTC. V is TRBV30 and J is TRBJ2-1, with TRBD1 identical over 8 bases. The CDR3 runs to 14 residues. The junction had 5 bases not matched to a gene; V was cut back by 4 bases and J by 3 bases. Germline V gives CDR1 GTSNPN, CDR2 SVGIG (reference sequence).

The genes are TRBV6-5 and TRBJ1-1, with D unresolved. Germline CDR1 and CDR2: MNHEY and SVGAGI. V was pared by 2 bases and J by 8 bases, with 6 bases between. This CDR3 has 11 amino acids. This chain's CDR3 is CASSYQYEAFF. The CDR3, as DNA: TGTGCCAGCAGTTACCAGTACGAAGCTTTCTTT.